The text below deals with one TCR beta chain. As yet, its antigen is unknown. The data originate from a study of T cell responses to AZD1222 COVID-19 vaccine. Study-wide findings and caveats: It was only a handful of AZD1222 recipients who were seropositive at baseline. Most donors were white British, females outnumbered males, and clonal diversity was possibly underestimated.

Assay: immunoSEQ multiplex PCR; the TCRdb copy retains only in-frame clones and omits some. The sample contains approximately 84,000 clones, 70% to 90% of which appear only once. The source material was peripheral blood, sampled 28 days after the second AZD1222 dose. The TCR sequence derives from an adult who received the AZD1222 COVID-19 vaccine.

CDR3: CAISDLGDSPLHF. In DNA form, the CDR3 reads TGTGCCATCAGTGACCTTGGTGATTCACCCCTCCACTTT. The V and J genes are TRBV10-3 and TRBJ1-6, with D unclear. From germline, CDR1 is ENHRY and CDR2 SYGVKD. Trimming cost V 3 bases and J 8 bases, with 8 bases left between them. This CDR3 has 13 residues.